This T cell receptor beta chain was observed in a study of cytomegalovirus exposure and HLA in healthy donors. The donors (healthy individuals) were bone marrow donors. Germline CDR1 reads LNHDA; CDR2 reads SQIVND (reference sequence). With 4 bases clipped from V and 5 bases from J, the junction kept 5 bases outside the gene matches. The CDR3 totals 14 residues. The PCR ran on 60 Vbeta and 13 Jbeta primers. The protocol was immunoSEQ multiplex PCR, while the TCRdb copy is restricted to in-frame clones and leaves out a portion. The sample has around 190,000 clones, about 80% seen once. Sequenced input: PBMCs. The J gene is TRBJ1-5, the V gene TRBV19, with 7 bases that match TRBD1. This clonotype was sampled from a woman aged 40 to 55 in good health and CMV-seronegative. CDR3 sequence reads: CASSTGQEDQPQHF. The CDR3 region has the DNA TGTGCCAGTAGTACCGGACAGGAGGATCAGCCCCAGCATTTT.